The rows below give T cell receptor beta chains drawn from one sample of a study of cytomegalovirus exposure and HLA in healthy donors. TCRdb keeps only in-frame clones here, not all; method: immunoSEQ multiplex PCR. Altogether about 120,000 clones are present, about 60% being singletons, with the ten largest covering 2% to 2.5%. The sample comprised PBMCs. These receptors originate from a woman aged 30 to 39 in good health and CMV-seronegative. Each CDR3 is given with its conserved first and last residue. Fields, in order: J gene, V gene, CDR3 protein.

TRBJ2-1	TRBV4-2	CASSQGPYNEQFF
TRBJ2-3	TRBV2	CASSGQTSARDTQYF
TRBJ1-2	TRBV7-6	CASSPKFGVGYTF
TRBJ2-3	TRBV5-1	CASSLNRGFTDTQYF
TRBJ2-1	TRBV7-2	CASSLGLREQFF
TRBJ2-5	TRBV15	CATSPSGSYQETQYF
TRBJ2-7	TRBV29-1	CSAGTGGRYEQYF
TRBJ1-1	TRBV5-4	CASSLGSPGQNTEAFF
TRBJ2-7	TRBV5-5	CASSLQGSSYEQYF
TRBJ2-7	TRBV5-1	CASSGTSGGTYEQYF
TRBJ2-7	TRBV28	CASSFRNYEQYF
TRBJ2-3	TRBV4-2	CASSEGLAKETQYF